Below are 24 T cell receptor beta chains sequenced from a single sample in a study of cytomegalovirus exposure and HLA in healthy donors. The PCR made use of 60 Vbeta and 13 Jbeta primers. The assay was immunoSEQ multiplex PCR, and TCRdb's table has in-frame clones only and misses some. The repertoire table contains approximately 110,000 clones. The sequenced material came from PBMCs. The receptor source for this set is a young man in good health and CMV-seronegative.

The V call is TRBV2, the J call TRBJ2-3; possible D gene TRBD2, 5 bases. The CDR3 consists of 14 residues. Germline loops: CDR1 SNHLY, CDR2 FYNNEI. Trimming took off 2 bases at V and 2 bases at J, with 8 bases between the two ends. The CDR3 nucleotides are TGTGCCAGCAGTGAATTTGGACTCACAGATACGCAGTATTTT. Amino acid sequence: CASSEFGLTDTQYF.

J is TRBJ1-5 and V is TRBV9; the D is unclear. Germline-derived CDR1 and CDR2 are SGDLS and YYNGEE. Trimming took off 3 bases at V and 6 bases at J, with 7 bases between the two ends. This CDR3 is built from 12 residues. CDR3 region: CASSGEGQPQHF. CDR3 DNA sequence: TGTGCCAGCAGCGGAGAGGGTCAGCCCCAGCATTTT.

The chain couples TRBV9 to TRBJ2-7; D might be TRBD1 (6 bases). V dropped 4 bases and J dropped 6 bases, with 17 bases sitting between them. CDR3 size: 14 residues. From germline, CDR1 is SGDLS and CDR2 YYNGEE. CDR3 residues: CASSPRTVLGEQYF. The CDR3 coding sequence is TGTGCCAGCAGCCCTCGGACAGTATTGGGCGAGCAGTACTTC.

This sequence joins TRBV7-9 and TRBJ1-1; D unclear. Between the trimmed V and J ends, which lost 5 bases and 3 bases, there was a span of 13 bases. Per germline, CDR1 SEHNR and CDR2 FQNEAQ (reference sequence). The CDR3 runs 14 residues. The CDR3 region is CASSKHTGDTEAFF. CDR3 bases: TGTGCCAGCAGCAAACACACCGGGGACACTGAAGCTTTCTTT.

V gene TRBV10-1 combines with J gene TRBJ2-7; 9 bases are shared with TRBD1. CDR3 size: 15 residues. CDR1 is WNHNN, CDR2 SYGVQD, per germline (reference sequence). J gave up 5 bases and V 4 bases, and 9 bases lay outside the gene matches. The CDR3 here is CASSGSNRGHNEQYF. CDR3 nucleotides: TGCGCCAGCAGTGGTTCGAACAGGGGGCACAACGAGCAGTACTTC.

The chain uses TRBV18 and TRBJ2-2; 10 bases map to TRBD1. In germline, CDR1 is KGHSH, CDR2 LQKENI. V shed 2 bases, J shed 5 bases, and the junction held 5 bases outside the gene matches. This CDR3 has 16 amino acids. The CDR3 sequence is CASSPTDRGRTGELFF. For the CDR3, the DNA is TGTGCCAGCTCACCAACAGACAGGGGGCGGACCGGGGAGCTGTTTTTT.

The V call is TRBV6-5, the J call TRBJ1-2; 8 positions agree with TRBD1. The CDR3 consists of 15 residues. Looked up from germline, CDR1 is MNHEY and CDR2 is SVGAGI. Trimming removed 7 bases from V and 2 bases from J; junction bases left unmatched: 9. The CDR3 loop reads CASTTYGQGNYGYTF. The DNA for the CDR3 is TGTGCCAGCACCACATATGGACAGGGAAACTATGGCTACACCTTC.

This chain links TRBV5-1 with TRBJ2-7, with TRBD1 matching 9 bases. There are 14 residues in the CDR3. Trimming removed 2 bases from V and 2 bases from J; junction bases left unmatched: 2. CDR1 and CDR2 from the germline V gene are SGHRS and YFSETQ. CDR3 amino acids: CASSLTGGTYEQYF. The CDR3 coding sequence is TGCGCCAGCAGCTTAACAGGGGGCACCTACGAGCAGTACTTC.

This rearrangement joins TRBV29-1 to TRBJ1-2; D may be TRBD1 (5 bases). V lost 0 bases and J 4 bases, leaving 15 bases between the germline ends. Germline CDR1 and CDR2: SQVTM and ANQGSEA. The CDR3 runs 15 residues. CDR3 residues: CSVEDTRQTRYGYTF. CDR3 coding DNA: TGCAGCGTTGAAGATACTCGACAGACCCGCTATGGCTACACCTTC. Full variable domain (missing parts from reference TRBV29-1 and TRBJ1-2): SAVISQKPSRDICQRGTSLTIQCQVDSQVTMMFWYRQQPGQSLTLIATANQGSEATYESGFVIDKFPISRPNLTFSTLTVSNMSPEDSSIYLCSVEDTRQTRYGYTFGSGTRLTVV.

The V gene is TRBV19, the J gene TRBJ1-4, with 7 nucleotides matching TRBD1. The CDR3 is 14 residues long. V gave up 5 bases and J gave up 8 bases; unmatched junction bases: 8. Germline assignment: CDR1 LNHDA and CDR2 SQIVND (reference sequence). CDR3 DNA: TGTGCCAGTAGTGTACAGGGGATGGGGGAAAAACTGTTTTTT. Protein product: CASSVQGMGEKLFF.

The chain links TRBV6-1 to TRBJ2-7, with 7 positions matching TRBD2. Germline CDR1 is MNHNS and CDR2 is SASEGT. The CDR3 covers 16 residues. With V trimmed by 1 base and J by 3 bases, 9 bases remained unmatched. CDR3 sequence: CASSEGYRASGYEQYF. CDR3 nucleotides: TGTGCCAGCAGTGAAGGCTATCGGGCTAGCGGCTACGAGCAGTACTTC.

This chain links TRBV6-1 with TRBJ2-1, with TRBD2 matching 9 bases. There are 14 residues in the CDR3. CDR1 is MNHNS, CDR2 SASEGT, per germline. V dropped 5 bases and J dropped 5; count of bases not matched to a gene: 4. CDR3 DNA: TGTGCCAGCAGTCTAGCGGGAAGAGACAATGAGCAGTTCTTC. Amino acid sequence: CASSLAGRDNEQFF.

The chain joins TRBV9 to TRBJ2-7; TRBD1 aligns across 7 bases. Trimming removed 4 bases from V and 0 bases from J; junction bases left unmatched: 4. The CDR3 loop spans 14 amino acids. Germline V lookup: CDR1 SGDLS, CDR2 YYNGEE. CDR3 coding DNA: TGTGCCAGCAGCCCCCGGGACAGCTCCTACGAGCAGTACTTC. Its translation: CASSPRDSSYEQYF.

This chain uses TRBV7-9 with TRBJ2-3, with 8 bases fitting TRBD1. Germline CDR1 SEHNR, CDR2 FQNEAQ (reference sequence). The CDR3 totals 16 residues. The junction had 3 bases not matched to a gene; V was cut back by 1 base and J by 0 bases. CDR3 amino acids: CASSLGQGRSTDTQYF. The DNA for the CDR3 is TGTGCCAGCAGCTTAGGACAGGGGCGAAGCACAGATACGCAGTATTTT.

CDR3 residues: CASSPQGNEQFF. CDR3 nucleotides: TGTGCCAGCAGCCCCCAGGGTAATGAGCAGTTCTTC. V and J are TRBV7-3 and TRBJ2-1; tentatively, D is TRBD1 (5 bases). From germline, CDR1 is SGHTA and CDR2 FQGTGA. V shed 5 bases and J shed 7 bases, with 9 bases lying between them. This CDR3 spans 12 amino acids.

J is TRBJ2-7 and V is TRBV28; D is ambiguous. CDR3 length: 13 residues. CDR1 and CDR2 from the germline V gene are MDHEN and SYDVKM. Trimming pared 2 bases from V and 2 bases from J, leaving 7 bases between. The CDR3 is CASSLGTTYEQYF. In DNA form, the CDR3 reads TGTGCCAGCAGTTTAGGCACTACCTACGAGCAGTACTTC.

The chain combines TRBV9 with TRBJ2-5; no definite D call. The V gene lost 3 bases and the J gene lost 1 base, with 13 bases spanning the gap. CDR1 and CDR2 (germline): SGDLS, YYNGEE. The CDR3 is 15 amino acids. The CDR3 loop reads CASSATAQIQETQYF. CDR3 DNA: TGTGCCAGCAGCGCGACTGCACAAATCCAAGAGACCCAGTACTTC.

The DNA for the CDR3 is TGCGCCAGCAGCTCCGCTGGCAGCTCTGGAAACACCATATATTTT. Translated: CASSSAGSSGNTIYF. The gene calls are TRBV5-1 and TRBJ1-3; D gene ambiguous. CDR3 size: 15 residues. The V and J ends lost 3 bases and 0 bases respectively, with 10 bases between them. Looked up from germline, CDR1 is SGHRS and CDR2 is YFSETQ.

This rearrangement joins TRBV10-3 to TRBJ1-1, with 8 bases fitting TRBD1. V was pared by 4 bases and J by 2 bases, with 6 bases of the junction left unmatched. CDR1 ENHRY and CDR2 SYGVKD come from the germline V gene. The CDR3 contains 15 residues. CDR3 in amino acids: CAISAPTGVNTEAFF. The CDR3 nucleotides read TGTGCCATCAGTGCGCCGACAGGGGTAAACACTGAAGCTTTCTTT.

This sequence joins TRBV6-6 and TRBJ2-1; 8 nucleotides match TRBD2. This CDR3 contains 16 residues. CDR1 and CDR2 from the germline V gene are MNHNY and SVGAGI (reference sequence). With V trimmed by 4 bases and J by 4 bases, 9 bases remained unmatched. CDR3 amino acids: CASSSLTSESYNEQFF. The DNA of the CDR3 is TGTGCCAGCAGTTCGCTGACTAGCGAGTCTTACAATGAGCAGTTCTTC.

The chain uses TRBV2 and TRBJ2-1; no definite D call. This CDR3 contains 14 residues. V lost 7 bases and J 7 bases, leaving 17 bases between the germline ends. CDR1 and CDR2 (germline): SNHLY, FYNNEI. For the CDR3, the DNA is TGTGCCAGCATCAAGGAGCGTCTTCGGAATGAGCAGTTCTTC. Amino acids: CASIKERLRNEQFF.

This chain links TRBV7-6 with TRBJ1-2; 9 bases align to TRBD1. CDR3 size: 15 residues. V trimming: 4 bases; J trimming: 2 bases; junction bases outside the gene matches: 5. Germline CDR1 reads SGHVS; CDR2 reads FNYEAQ. CDR3 coding DNA: TGTGCCAGCAGCTACGAACAGGGGGCGAACTATGGCTACACCTTC. It translates to CASSYEQGANYGYTF. Full variable domain (missing parts from reference TRBV7-6 and TRBJ1-2): GAGVSQSPRYKVTKRGQDVALRCDPISGHVSLYWYRQALGQGPEFLTYFNYEAQQDKSGLPNDRFSAERPEGSISTLTIQRTEQRDSAMYRCASSYEQGANYGYTFGSGTRLTVV.

The V and J genes are TRBV7-3 and TRBJ2-7; the D is unclear. The CDR3 totals 16 residues. Germline values: CDR1 SGHTA, CDR2 FQGTGA. V lost 5 bases and J 5 bases, leaving 22 bases between the germline ends. CDR3 coding DNA: TGTGCCAGCAGCCAAACAGCCTCGTGGGTTAGTGACGAGCAGTACTTC. Protein product: CASSQTASWVSDEQYF.

This sequence joins TRBV6-4 and TRBJ2-3; no reliable D call. V was clipped by 6 bases and J by 4 bases, with 5 bases between them. The CDR3 runs to 11 residues. Germline lookup yields CDR1 MRHNA and CDR2 SNTAGT. Written as DNA, the CDR3 is TGTGCCAGCAGACTTGCAGATACGCAGTATTTT. Translated, it gives CASRLADTQYF.